The table lists the clone carrying this TCR beta chain with a few counts. Trimming took 4 bases from V and 5 from J, leaving 12 bases between them. This CDR3 region has 15 residues. From germline, CDR1 is MNHEY and CDR2 SVGAGI. These data are taken from a study of response to subunit inactivated influenza vaccine. MiXCR, run by TCRdb on the RT-PCR reads, gives a single entry per CDR3 protein. The table lists a few hundred thousand distinct CDR3 sequences, about 11% of them singletons. The same sample was also studied in work on T cells expressing NK-cell markers. That source notes: It was by 5'RACE template switching with UMIs that TCR beta cDNA was made.

The chain links TRBV6-5 to TRBJ1-6, with TRBD1 as a possible D gene (5 bases). Sample: PBMCs from blood, taken on the day of vaccination. The receptor comes from a man aged 50 or older who received an inactivated influenza vaccine. CDR3 sequence (DNA): TGTGCCAGCAGTTTAACAGGTGGAGATAATTCACCCCTCCACTTT. Its protein is CASSLTGGDNSPLHF.